The clone carrying this TCR beta chain was picked up many times. These data originate in a study of blood T cell repertoires in COVID-19. Method: immunoSEQ multiplex PCR; TCRdb's copy keeps in-frame clones and lacks some. This table has 220,000 or so clones, around 81% appearing once. The CDR3 runs 12 residues. The V end was cut by 5 bases, the J end by 3 bases, with 4 bases between. The germline CDR1 and CDR2 sequences are SNHLY and FYNNEI. The origin of this receptor is a woman in her 30s who had recovered from COVID-19. The chain joins TRBV2 to TRBJ2-2; D remains unclear. Material: peripheral blood. CDR3 nucleotide sequence: TGTGCCAGCAGTTCGGACACCGGGGAGCTGTTTTTT. Protein product: CASSSDTGELFF.